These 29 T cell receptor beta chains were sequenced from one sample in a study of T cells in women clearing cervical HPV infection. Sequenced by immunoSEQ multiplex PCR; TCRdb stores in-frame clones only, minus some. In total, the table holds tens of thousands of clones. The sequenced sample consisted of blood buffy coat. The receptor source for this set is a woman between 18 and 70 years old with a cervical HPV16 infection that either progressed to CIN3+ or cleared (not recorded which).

CDR3: CAWSLPGQYNSPLHF. The DNA read from the CDR3 is TGTGCCTGGAGTTTACCGGGACAGTATAATTCACCC. V and J are TRBV30 and TRBJ1-6, with 7 bases fitting TRBD1. With the read ending 3 residues before the CDR3 end, the germline J gene is used to fill in that end. V was clipped by 2 bases and J by 4 bases; unmatched bases: 5. The CDR3 loop spans 15 amino acids. From germline, CDR1 is GTSNPN and CDR2 SVGIG (reference sequence). The variable domain in full, completed from reference TRBV30 and TRBJ1-6, reads SQTIHQWPATLVQPVGSPLSLECTVEGTSNPNLYWYRQAAGRGLQLLFYSVGIGQISSEVPQNLSASRPQDRQFILSSKKLLLSDSGFYLCAWSLPGQYNSPLHFGNGTRLTVT.

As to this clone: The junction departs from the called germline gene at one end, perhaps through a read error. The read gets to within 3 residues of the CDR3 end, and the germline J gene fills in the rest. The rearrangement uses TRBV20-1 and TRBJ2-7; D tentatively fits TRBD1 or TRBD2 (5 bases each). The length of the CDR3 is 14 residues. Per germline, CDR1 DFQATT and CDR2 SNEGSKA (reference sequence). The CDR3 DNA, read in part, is TGCAGTGCGAGAGGGCAGGGCCAATCCTACGAG. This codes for CSARGQGQSYE. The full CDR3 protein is CSARGQGQSYEQYF.

The CDR3 spells CSARDPRLTGPTEAFF. The CDR3 DNA, read in part, is TGCAGTGCTAGAGATCCCCGGCTAACAGGGCCCACTGAA. V and J are TRBV20-1 and TRBJ1-1; TRBD1 is a possible D gene (6 bases). The read terminates 3 residues ahead of where the CDR3 ends, so the germline J gene completes it. V shed 0 bases and J shed 4 bases, with 18 bases lying between them. CDR1 is DFQATT and CDR2 is SNEGSKA in the germline V gene (reference sequence). The CDR3 covers 16 residues.

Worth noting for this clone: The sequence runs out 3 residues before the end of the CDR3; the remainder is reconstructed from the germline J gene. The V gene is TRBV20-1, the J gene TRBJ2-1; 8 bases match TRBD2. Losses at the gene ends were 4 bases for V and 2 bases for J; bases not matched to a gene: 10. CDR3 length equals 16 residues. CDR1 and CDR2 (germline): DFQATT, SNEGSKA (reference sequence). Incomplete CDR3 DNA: TGCAGTGCTACAGAAGATAGCGGGGCCACCTACAATGAG. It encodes CSATEDSGATYNE. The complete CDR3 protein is CSATEDSGATYNEQFF.

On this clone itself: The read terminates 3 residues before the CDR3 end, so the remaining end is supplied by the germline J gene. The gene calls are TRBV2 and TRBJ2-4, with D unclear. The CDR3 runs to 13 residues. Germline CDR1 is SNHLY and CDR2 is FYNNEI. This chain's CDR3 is CASRASTIYGQYF. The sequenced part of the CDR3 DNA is TGTGCCAGCAGGGCCTCTACTATCTATGGT.

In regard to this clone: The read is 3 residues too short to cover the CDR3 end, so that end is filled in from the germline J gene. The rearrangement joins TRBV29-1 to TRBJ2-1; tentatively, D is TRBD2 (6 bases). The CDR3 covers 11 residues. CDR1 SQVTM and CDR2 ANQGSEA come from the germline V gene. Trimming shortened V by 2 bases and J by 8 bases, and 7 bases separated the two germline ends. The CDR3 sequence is CSVEPSDEQFF. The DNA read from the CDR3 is TGCAGCGTTGAACCTAGCGATGAG.

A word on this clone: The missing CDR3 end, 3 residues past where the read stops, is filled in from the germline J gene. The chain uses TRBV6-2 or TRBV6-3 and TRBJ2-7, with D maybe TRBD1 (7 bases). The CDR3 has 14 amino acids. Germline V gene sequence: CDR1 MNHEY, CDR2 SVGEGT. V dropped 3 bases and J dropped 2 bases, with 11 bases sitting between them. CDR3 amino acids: CASSYSGGPYEQYF. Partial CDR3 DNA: TGTGCCAGCAGTTATTCAGGGGGGCCCTACGAG.

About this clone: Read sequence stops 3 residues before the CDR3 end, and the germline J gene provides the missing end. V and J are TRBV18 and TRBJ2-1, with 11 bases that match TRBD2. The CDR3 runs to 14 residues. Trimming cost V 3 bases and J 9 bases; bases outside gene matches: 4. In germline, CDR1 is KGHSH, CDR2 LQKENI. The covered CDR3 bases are TGTGCCAGCTCACCTAGCGGGAGGGCGAGTGAG. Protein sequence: CASSPSGRASE. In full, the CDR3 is CASSPSGRASEQFF.

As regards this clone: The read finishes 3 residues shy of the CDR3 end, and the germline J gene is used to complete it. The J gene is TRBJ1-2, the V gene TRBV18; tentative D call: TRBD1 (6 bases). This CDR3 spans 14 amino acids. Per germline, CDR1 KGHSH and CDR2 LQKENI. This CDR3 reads CASSPLAGAYDYTF. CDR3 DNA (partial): TGTGCCAGCTCACCCCTAGCGGGGGCCTACGAC.

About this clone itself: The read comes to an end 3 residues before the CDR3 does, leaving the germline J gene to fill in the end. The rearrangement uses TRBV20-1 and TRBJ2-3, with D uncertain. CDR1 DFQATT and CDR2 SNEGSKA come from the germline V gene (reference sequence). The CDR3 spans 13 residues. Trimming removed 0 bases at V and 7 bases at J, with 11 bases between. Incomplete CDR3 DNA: TGCAGTGCTAGAGAAACTATCTCAAATACG. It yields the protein CSARETISNT. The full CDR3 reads CSARETISNTQYF.

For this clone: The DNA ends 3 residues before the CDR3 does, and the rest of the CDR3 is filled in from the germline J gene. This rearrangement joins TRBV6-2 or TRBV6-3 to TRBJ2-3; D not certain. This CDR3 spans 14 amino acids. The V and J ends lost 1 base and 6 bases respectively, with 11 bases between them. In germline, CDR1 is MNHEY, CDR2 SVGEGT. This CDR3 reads CASSYWLPGDTQYF. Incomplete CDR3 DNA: TGTGCCAGCAGTTACTGGCTACCCGGGGATACG.

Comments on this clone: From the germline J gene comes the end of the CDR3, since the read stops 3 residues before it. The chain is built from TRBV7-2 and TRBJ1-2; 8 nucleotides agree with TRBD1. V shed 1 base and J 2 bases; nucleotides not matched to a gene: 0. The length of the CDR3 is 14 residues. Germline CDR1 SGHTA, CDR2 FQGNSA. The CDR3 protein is CASSLGQGNYGYTF. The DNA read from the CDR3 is TGTGCCAGCAGCTTAGGACAGGGGAACTATGGC.

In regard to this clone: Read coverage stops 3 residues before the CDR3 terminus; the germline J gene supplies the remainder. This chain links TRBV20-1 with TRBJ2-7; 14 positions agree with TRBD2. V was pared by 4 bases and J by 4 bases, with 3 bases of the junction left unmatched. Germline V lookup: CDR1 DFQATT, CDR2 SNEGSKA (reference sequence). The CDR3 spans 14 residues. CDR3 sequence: CSATGLAGGYEQYF. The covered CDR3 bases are TGCAGTGCTACCGGACTAGCGGGGGGATACGAG.

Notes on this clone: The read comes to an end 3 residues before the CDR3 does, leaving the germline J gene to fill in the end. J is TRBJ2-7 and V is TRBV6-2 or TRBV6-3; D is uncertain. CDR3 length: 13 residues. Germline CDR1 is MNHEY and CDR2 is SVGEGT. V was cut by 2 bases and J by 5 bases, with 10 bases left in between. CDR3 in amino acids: CASSYGHSDEQYF. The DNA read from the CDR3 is TGTGCCAGCAGTTACGGCCATTCCGACGAG.

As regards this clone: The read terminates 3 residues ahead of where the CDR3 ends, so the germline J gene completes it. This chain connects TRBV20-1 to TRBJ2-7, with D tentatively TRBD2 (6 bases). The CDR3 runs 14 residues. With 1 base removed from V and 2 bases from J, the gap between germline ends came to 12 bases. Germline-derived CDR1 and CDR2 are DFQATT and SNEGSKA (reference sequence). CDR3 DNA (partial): TGCAGTGCTAGAGGGTCTAGCGCTACCTACGAG. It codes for CSARGSSATYE. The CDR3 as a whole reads CSARGSSATYEQYF.

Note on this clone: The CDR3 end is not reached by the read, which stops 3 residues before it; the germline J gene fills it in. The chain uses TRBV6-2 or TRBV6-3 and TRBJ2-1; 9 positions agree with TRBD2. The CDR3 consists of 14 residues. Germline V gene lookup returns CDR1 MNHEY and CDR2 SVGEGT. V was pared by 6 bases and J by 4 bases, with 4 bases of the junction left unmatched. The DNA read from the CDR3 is TGTGCCAGCAGGGTTAGCGGGAGTTACAATGAG. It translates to CASRVSGSYNE. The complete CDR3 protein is CASRVSGSYNEQFF.

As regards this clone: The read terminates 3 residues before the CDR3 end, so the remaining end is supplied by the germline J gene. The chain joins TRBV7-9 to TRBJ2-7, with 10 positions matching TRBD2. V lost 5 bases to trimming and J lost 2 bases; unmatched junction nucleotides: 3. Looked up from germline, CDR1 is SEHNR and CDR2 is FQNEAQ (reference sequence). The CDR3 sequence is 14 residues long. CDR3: CASSHLAGAYEQYF. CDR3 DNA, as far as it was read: TGTGCCAGCAGCCATCTAGCGGGAGCCTACGAG.

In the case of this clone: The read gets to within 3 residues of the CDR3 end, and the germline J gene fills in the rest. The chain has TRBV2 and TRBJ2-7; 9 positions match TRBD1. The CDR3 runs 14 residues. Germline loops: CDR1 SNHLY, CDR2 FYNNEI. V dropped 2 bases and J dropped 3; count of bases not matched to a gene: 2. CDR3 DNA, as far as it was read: TGTGCCAGCAGTGAACCGGACAGGGGCTACGAG. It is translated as CASSEPDRGYE. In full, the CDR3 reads CASSEPDRGYEQYF. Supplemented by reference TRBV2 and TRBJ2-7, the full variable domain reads EPEVTQTPSHQVTQMGQEVILRCVPISNHLYFYWYRQILGQKVEFLVSFYNNEISEKSEIFDDQFSVERPDGSNFTLKIRSTKLEDSAMYFCASSEPDRGYEQYFGPGTRLTVT.

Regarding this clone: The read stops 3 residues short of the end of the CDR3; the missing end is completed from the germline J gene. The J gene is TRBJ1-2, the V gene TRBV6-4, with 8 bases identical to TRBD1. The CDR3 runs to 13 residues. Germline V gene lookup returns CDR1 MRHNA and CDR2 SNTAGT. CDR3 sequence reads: CASSAAGGRGYTF. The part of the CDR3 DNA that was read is TGTGCCAGCAGCGCTGCAGGGGGCAGGGGC.

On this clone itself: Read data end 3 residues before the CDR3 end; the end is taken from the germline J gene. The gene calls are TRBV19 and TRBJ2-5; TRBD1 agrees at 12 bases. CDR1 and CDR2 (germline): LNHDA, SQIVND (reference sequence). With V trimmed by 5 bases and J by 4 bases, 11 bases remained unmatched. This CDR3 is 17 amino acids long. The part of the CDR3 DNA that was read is TGTGCCAGTAGTCCCTCCGGGACAGGGGGCGTGGGAGAGACC. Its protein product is CASSPSGTGGVGET. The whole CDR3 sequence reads CASSPSGTGGVGETQYF. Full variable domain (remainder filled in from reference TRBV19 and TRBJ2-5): DGGITQSPKYLFRKEGQNVTLSCEQNLNHDAMYWYRQDPGQGLRLIYYSQIVNDFQKGDIAEGYSVSREKKESFPLTVTSAQKNPTAFYLCASSPSGTGGVGETQYFGPGTRLLVL.

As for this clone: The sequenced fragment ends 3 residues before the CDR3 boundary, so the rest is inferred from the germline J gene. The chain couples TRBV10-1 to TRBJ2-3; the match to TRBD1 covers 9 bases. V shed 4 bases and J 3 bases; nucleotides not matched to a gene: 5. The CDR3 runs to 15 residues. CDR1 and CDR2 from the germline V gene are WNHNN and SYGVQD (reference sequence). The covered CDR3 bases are TGCGCCAGCAGTGTGGGACAGGGTGATACAGATACG. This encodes CASSVGQGDTDT. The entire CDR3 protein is CASSVGQGDTDTQYF.

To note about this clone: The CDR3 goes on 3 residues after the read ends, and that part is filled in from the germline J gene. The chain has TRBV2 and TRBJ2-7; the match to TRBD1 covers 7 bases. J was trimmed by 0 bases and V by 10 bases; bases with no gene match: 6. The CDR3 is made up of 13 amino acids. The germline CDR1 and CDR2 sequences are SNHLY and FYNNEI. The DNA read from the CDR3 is TGTGCCACGGGGACAGCTTTCTCCTACGAG. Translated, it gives CATGTAFSYE. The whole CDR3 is CATGTAFSYEQYF.

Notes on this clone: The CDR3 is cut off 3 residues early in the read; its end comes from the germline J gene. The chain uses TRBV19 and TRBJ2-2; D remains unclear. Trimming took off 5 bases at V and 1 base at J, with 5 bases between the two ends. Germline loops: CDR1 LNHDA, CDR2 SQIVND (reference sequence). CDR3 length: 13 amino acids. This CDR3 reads CASSPQNTGELFF. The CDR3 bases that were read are TGTGCCAGTAGTCCCCAGAACACCGGGGAG.

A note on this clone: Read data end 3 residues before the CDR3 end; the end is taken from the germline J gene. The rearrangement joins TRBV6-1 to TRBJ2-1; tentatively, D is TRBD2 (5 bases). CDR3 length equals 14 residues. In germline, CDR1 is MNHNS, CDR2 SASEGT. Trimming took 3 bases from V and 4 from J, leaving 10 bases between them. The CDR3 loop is CASSEERTYNEQFF. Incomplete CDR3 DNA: TGTGCCAGCAGTGAGGAGCGGACTTACAATGAG.

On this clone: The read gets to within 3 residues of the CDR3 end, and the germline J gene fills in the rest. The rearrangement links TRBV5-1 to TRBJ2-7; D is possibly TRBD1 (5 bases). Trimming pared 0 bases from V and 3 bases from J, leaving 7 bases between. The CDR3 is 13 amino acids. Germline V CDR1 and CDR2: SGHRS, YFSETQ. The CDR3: CASSLEGHYEQYF. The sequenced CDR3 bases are TGCGCCAGCAGCTTGGAGGGGCACTACGAG.

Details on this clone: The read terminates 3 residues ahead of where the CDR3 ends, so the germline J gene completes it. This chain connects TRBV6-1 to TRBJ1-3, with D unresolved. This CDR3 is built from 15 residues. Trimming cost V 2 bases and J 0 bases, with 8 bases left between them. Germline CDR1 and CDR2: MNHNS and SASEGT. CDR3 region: CASSEQTGSGNTIYF. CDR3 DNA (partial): TGTGCCAGCAGTGAACAGACGGGCTCTGGAAACACC.

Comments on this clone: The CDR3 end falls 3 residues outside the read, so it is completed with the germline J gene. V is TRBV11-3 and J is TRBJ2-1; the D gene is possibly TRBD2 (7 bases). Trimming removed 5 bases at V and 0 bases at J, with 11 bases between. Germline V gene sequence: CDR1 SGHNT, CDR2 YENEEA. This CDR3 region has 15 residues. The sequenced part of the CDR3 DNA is TGTGCCAGCAGCAAAGGGGGGGGCTCCTACAATGAG. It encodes CASSKGGGSYNE. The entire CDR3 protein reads CASSKGGGSYNEQFF.

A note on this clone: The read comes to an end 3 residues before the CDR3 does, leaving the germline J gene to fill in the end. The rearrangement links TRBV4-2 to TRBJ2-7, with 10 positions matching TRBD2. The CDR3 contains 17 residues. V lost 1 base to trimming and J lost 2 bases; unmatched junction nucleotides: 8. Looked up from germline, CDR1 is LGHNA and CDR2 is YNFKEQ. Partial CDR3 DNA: TGTGCCAGCAGCCAAGTAGAGGGCCTAGCGGGAGCCTACGAG. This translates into CASSQVEGLAGAYE. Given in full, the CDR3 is CASSQVEGLAGAYEQYF.

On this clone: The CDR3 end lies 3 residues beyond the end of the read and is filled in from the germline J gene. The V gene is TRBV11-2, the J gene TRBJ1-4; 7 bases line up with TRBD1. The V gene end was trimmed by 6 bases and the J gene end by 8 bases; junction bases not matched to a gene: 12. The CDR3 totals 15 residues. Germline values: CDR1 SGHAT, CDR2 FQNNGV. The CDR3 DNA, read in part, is TGTGCCAGCAGTTTCCTCAGGGGGGATGGGGAAAAA. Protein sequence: CASSFLRGDGEK. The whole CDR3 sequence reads CASSFLRGDGEKLFF.